These 6 T cell receptor beta chains originate from one sample sequenced in a study of blood T cell repertoires in COVID-19. Data came from immunoSEQ multiplex PCR; TCRdb stores just in-frame clones and leaves some out. The sample records 400,000 to 450,000 clones, about nine tenths being singletons. What was sequenced was peripheral blood. The receptors stem from a woman aged 40 to 50 with COVID-19, enrolled during active disease.

The chain has TRBV11-2 and TRBJ1-4; 8 bases agree with TRBD1. Trimming at V came to 3 bases and at J to 6 bases, leaving 9 bases not matched to a gene. The germline gives CDR1 SGHAT, CDR2 FQNNGV. CDR3 size: 16 residues. The CDR3 here is CASSFIFGTGDEKLFF. The CDR3 DNA reads TGTGCCAGCAGCTTTATATTCGGGACAGGTGATGAAAAACTGTTTTTT.

The chain links TRBV27 to TRBJ2-7, with D possibly matching TRBD1 (6 bases). Germline-derived CDR1 and CDR2 are MNHEY and SMNVEV (reference sequence). Trimming took 6 bases from V and 2 from J, leaving 14 bases between them. This CDR3 spans 14 amino acids. The CDR3 spells CASSPGTLTYEQYF. The CDR3 DNA reads as TGTGCCAGCAGCCCCGGGACACTCACCTACGAGCAGTACTTC.

The table lists this clone with a count of one. The CDR3 region is CASSHLDRVDTEAFF. The CDR3 DNA follows: TGCGCCAGCAGCCACTTGGACAGGGTGGACACTGAAGCTTTCTTT. This chain links TRBV4-1 with TRBJ1-1, with 8 bases lining up with TRBD1. J was trimmed by 3 bases and V by 3 bases; bases with no gene match: 6. This CDR3 is 15 amino acids long. Germline loops: CDR1 MGHRA, CDR2 YSYEKL.

V usage is TRBV11-1 and J usage is TRBJ2-5, with TRBD1 matching 7 bases. With 5 bases clipped from V and 2 bases from J, the junction kept 5 bases outside the gene matches. This CDR3 contains 14 residues. The germline CDR1 and CDR2 sequences are SGHAT and FQDESV (reference sequence). Here the CDR3 reads CASSKETGQETQYF. The CDR3 DNA sequence: TGTGCCAGCAGCAAAGAGACAGGGCAAGAGACCCAGTACTTC.

V and J are TRBV30 and TRBJ1-5; D is uncertain. The germline V gene has CDR1 GTSNPN and CDR2 SVGIG (reference sequence). This CDR3 comprises 13 residues. Trimming pared 2 bases from V and 5 bases from J, leaving 10 bases between. The CDR3 is CAWSYTEDQPQHF. Written as DNA, the CDR3 is TGTGCCTGGAGTTACACGGAGGATCAGCCCCAGCATTTT.

The rearrangement links TRBV7-2 to TRBJ2-5, with TRBD2 matching 8 bases. The germline gives CDR1 SGHTA, CDR2 FQGNSA. The CDR3 is made up of 17 amino acids. With 5 bases clipped from V and 5 bases from J, the junction kept 16 bases outside the gene matches. In nucleotides, the CDR3 is TGTGCCAGCAGCCACCCGGTCCGGTCTAGCGGGCCGGAGACCCAGTACTTC. Translating it yields CASSHPVRSSGPETQYF.